The table lists the clone carrying this T cell receptor (beta chain) with a few counts. The antigen is unknown. This entry belongs to a study of T cell repertoires and Cas9 in healthy adults. Study as a whole: Characterization of SpCas9-reactive CD4 and CD8 T cells covered multi-effector potency, cytotoxicity and lineage. Findings of the study overall: In vitro, SpCas9-reactive Tregs were reported to curb effector T cell proliferation and function.

Assay: immunoSEQ multiplex PCR; the TCRdb copy retains only in-frame clones and omits some. This table has fewer than 25,000 clones, 91% appearing once. The CDR3 has 15 amino acids. Looked up from germline, CDR1 is SGHTA and CDR2 is FQGNSA. With V trimmed by 4 bases and J by 8 bases, 10 bases remained unmatched. This sequence joins TRBV7-2 and TRBJ1-2; the match to TRBD1 covers 10 bases. This receptor was taken from a human donor in good health. The sample comprised CD4+ effector T cells (CD127+, CD25-, CD137-, CD154-) from PBMCs; culture status not recorded. The CDR3, as DNA: TGTGCCAGCAGCTGGGACAGGGGCCTGGACGGAGGCTACACCTTC. Protein: CASSWDRGLDGGYTF.